One sample yielded the 15 T cell receptor beta chains listed below, sequenced in a study of T cells in Graves' hyperthyroidism and ophthalmopathy. The investigators amplified TCR beta CDR3 regions from RNA transcripts. TCR CDR3 regions were first amplified by RT-PCR with HTBI primers. A single record per CDR3 protein comes from TCRdb applying MiXCR to the multiplex PCR reads. The repertoire consists of about 350,000 distinct CDR3 sequences, with approximately 18% occurring once and the leading ten covering 15% to 19%. What was sequenced was blood. The receptors were sampled from a woman in her 40s with Graves' ophthalmopathy.

The chain has TRBV12-3 or TRBV12-4 and TRBJ2-7, with 12 bases identical to TRBD2. The CDR3 loop spans 14 amino acids. With V trimmed by 6 bases and J by 8 bases, 8 bases remained unmatched. This CDR3 reads CASSLRTSGTQQYF. The CDR3 DNA is TGTGCCAGCAGCTTGAGGACTAGCGGGACCCAGCAGTACTTC.

This clonotype was found many times. The genes are TRBV28 and TRBJ1-1; D uncertain. The CDR3 has 16 amino acids. CDR1 is MDHEN and CDR2 is SYDVKM in the germline V gene. The V end lost 6 bases, the J end lost 0 bases, and 17 bases lay between the germline ends. The CDR3 nucleotides are TGTGCCAGCAGCCAACTAACGCCAATACTGAACACTGAAGCTTTCTTT. This codes for CASSQLTPILNTEAFF.

The CDR3 region is CASSPQGLAGVRETQYF. The CDR3 coding sequence is TGTGCCAGCAGCCCACAAGGACTAGCGGGAGTTAGAGAGACCCAGTACTTC. V gene TRBV11-2 combines with J gene TRBJ2-5, with 13 bases that match TRBD2. This CDR3 has 17 amino acids. CDR1 and CDR2 from the germline V gene are SGHAT and FQNNGV. Trimming at V came to 5 bases and at J to 4 bases, leaving 10 bases not matched to a gene.

This clonotype came up many times. The chain recombines TRBV6-2 or TRBV6-3 with TRBJ2-7; a possible D gene is TRBD1 (5 bases). The ends were cut back, 5 bases at V and 1 base at J, with 12 bases in the middle. The CDR3 loop spans 14 amino acids. The germline gives CDR1 MNHEY, CDR2 SVGEGT. CDR3 in DNA: TGTGCCAGCAGTGCTCCACAGGTGTCCTACGAGCAGTACTTC. This sequence encodes CASSAPQVSYEQYF.

This clonotype was detected only a few times. The gene calls are TRBV2 and TRBJ2-3; D is tentatively TRBD1 or TRBD2 (7 bases each). CDR3 length: 13 amino acids. CDR1 and CDR2 from the germline V gene are SNHLY and FYNNEI. V lost 4 bases and J lost 6, with 11 bases in between. In nucleotides, the CDR3 is TGTGCCAGCAGTGCAGGGGGGGGGGATACGCAGTATTTT. Protein product: CASSAGGGDTQYF.

This clonotype showed up many times. This chain uses TRBV5-1 with TRBJ2-4; TRBD1 is a possible D gene (6 bases). Between the trimmed V and J ends, which lost 0 bases and 4 bases, there was a span of 14 bases. Germline V gives CDR1 SGHRS, CDR2 YFSETQ. The length of the CDR3 is 16 residues. CDR3 in amino acids: CASSLAGDRYKNIQYF. The CDR3 DNA reads TGCGCCAGCAGCTTGGCGGGTGACAGGTATAAAAACATTCAGTACTTC.

This clonotype was found many times. The chain employs TRBV28 and TRBJ1-2; 7 bases are shared with TRBD1. The CDR3 is 15 residues long. With 5 bases clipped from V and 4 bases from J, the junction kept 10 bases outside the gene matches. The V gene's germline CDR1 is MDHEN and CDR2 SYDVKM. CDR3 protein: CASSAGPRGTYGYTF. The CDR3 nucleotides are TGTGCCAGCAGTGCGGGGCCCAGGGGGACCTATGGCTACACCTTC.

The chain employs TRBV12-3 or TRBV12-4 and TRBJ2-4, with TRBD2 matching 8 bases. This CDR3 is built from 19 residues. The trim removed 3 bases at V and 0 bases at J, leaving 13 bases unmatched. The CDR3 nucleotides read TGTGCCAGCAGTTTTAAGATGACGAGCGGGGGACTAGCCAAAAACATTCAGTACTTC. Its protein product is CASSFKMTSGGLAKNIQYF.

In its sample, this clonotype was seen many times. The chain uses TRBV28 and TRBJ2-7, with D uncertain. The germline CDR1 and CDR2 sequences are MDHEN and SYDVKM. Trimming cost V 2 bases and J 6 bases, with 14 bases left between them. The length of the CDR3 is 14 residues. CDR3 in amino acids: CASSLETPGGEQYF. The CDR3 nucleotides are TGTGCCAGCAGTTTAGAAACCCCTGGCGGCGAGCAGTACTTC.

This clonotype was found many times. The rearrangement joins TRBV6-5 to TRBJ1-2; 7 positions match TRBD1. Germline trimming cut 2 bases from V and 0 bases from J; bases unmatched to any gene: 6. Germline CDR1 is MNHEY and CDR2 is SVGAGI. This CDR3 is built from 16 residues. The CDR3 is CASSYPKTGTNYGYTF. CDR3 coding DNA: TGTGCCAGCAGTTACCCCAAGACAGGGACTAACTATGGCTACACCTTC.

This clonotype was observed at least ten times. The chain joins TRBV7-3 to TRBJ1-1; D call uncertain. V shed 0 bases and J shed 3 bases, with 5 bases lying between them. This CDR3 region has 13 residues. Per the germline V gene, CDR1 is SGHTA and CDR2 is FQGTGA. CDR3 loop: CASSLTGDTEAFF. The CDR3 bases are TGTGCCAGCAGCTTAACCGGGGACACTGAAGCTTTCTTT.

The rearrangement uses TRBV20-1 and TRBJ2-5; weak D call: TRBD1 (5 bases). V lost 5 bases and J lost 2, with 6 bases in between. The CDR3 runs 11 residues. Germline-derived CDR1 and CDR2 are DFQATT and SNEGSKA (reference sequence). The CDR3 is CSAPGQETQYF. CDR3 nucleotide sequence: TGCAGTGCTCCAGGGCAAGAGACCCAGTACTTC.

This clonotype has a count of ten or more. This chain connects TRBV20-1 to TRBJ2-5, with D unresolved. Germline values: CDR1 DFQATT, CDR2 SNEGSKA (reference sequence). V was trimmed by 3 bases and J by 5 bases, leaving 13 bases between them. The CDR3 length is 13 residues. CDR3 amino acids: CSARAGFEETQYF. CDR3 DNA sequence: TGCAGTGCTAGGGCCGGGTTTGAGGAGACCCAGTACTTC.

The chain uses TRBV6-1 and TRBJ2-5; 9 bases fit TRBD1. The CDR3 is 15 amino acids. The trim removed 5 bases at V and 2 bases at J, leaving 6 bases unmatched. The germline CDR1 and CDR2 sequences are MNHNS and SASEGT. CDR3 DNA: TGTGCCAGCAGTAAACAGGGGGCCTATCAAGAGACCCAGTACTTC. Protein product: CASSKQGAYQETQYF.

The table lists this clonotype with many counts. The genes are TRBV28 and TRBJ2-2, with D unclear. Per germline, CDR1 MDHEN and CDR2 SYDVKM. The CDR3 has 14 residues. V was shortened by 7 bases and J by 5 bases, with 14 bases between the two germline ends. The CDR3 coding sequence is TGTGCCAGCAACCTGGGGATAAGGACCGGGGAGCTGTTTTTT. Encoded protein: CASNLGIRTGELFF.